Below, 17 T cell receptor beta chains from the same sample are listed, as sequenced in a study of T cell responses to AZD1222 COVID-19 vaccine. Sequencing was performed with immunoSEQ multiplex PCR; in TCRdb, only in-frame clones are kept and a portion is missing. The repertoire holds some 150,000 clones, with more than 75% as singletons. Specimen: peripheral blood, collected on day 0 of AZD1222 vaccination. The receptors derive from an adult in good health.

The chain has TRBV19 and TRBJ1-5; D gene unclear. Germline V gene data show CDR1 as LNHDA and CDR2 as SQIVND (reference sequence). The CDR3 is 14 amino acids. The germline V and J ends were trimmed by 4 bases and 7 bases, with 14 bases remaining between them. DNA of the CDR3: TGTGCCAGTAGTACCCTTGGTAGAAAACAGCCCCAGCATTTT. Translation gives CASSTLGRKQPQHF.

The chain is built from TRBV6-5 and TRBJ1-4, with D hard to call. The CDR3 contains 13 residues. V lost 2 bases to trimming and J lost 4 bases, with 5 bases between them. Germline V gene sequence: CDR1 MNHEY, CDR2 SVGAGI. Here the CDR3 DNA reads TGTGCCAGCAGTTACGCGGTTAATGAAAAACTGTTTTTT. Its protein is CASSYAVNEKLFF.

The gene calls are TRBV30 and TRBJ2-7; D may be TRBD1 (5 bases). V shed 4 bases and J shed 1 base, with 11 bases lying between them. The length of the CDR3 is 13 residues. CDR1 is GTSNPN and CDR2 is SVGIG in the germline V gene (reference sequence). The CDR3 region has the DNA TGTGCCTGGAATAGGCGACAGTCCTACGAGCAGTACTTC. This sequence encodes CAWNRRQSYEQYF.

The chain employs TRBV30 and TRBJ1-5; D gene unclear. The germline gives CDR1 GTSNPN, CDR2 SVGIG (reference sequence). Trimming shortened V by 1 base and J by 2 bases, and 6 bases separated the two germline ends. The CDR3 totals 13 residues. CDR3 coding DNA: TGTGCCTGGAGTGGGCAGCGCAATCAGCCCCAGCATTTT. Protein: CAWSGQRNQPQHF.

The gene calls are TRBV2 and TRBJ1-5, with a weak D call TRBD1 (6 bases). The germline gives CDR1 SNHLY, CDR2 FYNNEI. Trimming removed 3 bases at V and 3 bases at J, with 12 bases between. The CDR3 contains 15 residues. In DNA form, the CDR3 reads TGTGCCAGCAGTGATGAACAGGGACCCAATCAGCCCCAGCATTTT. This encodes CASSDEQGPNQPQHF. The full variable domain, rest sourced from reference TRBV2 and TRBJ1-5, is EPEVTQTPSHQVTQMGQEVILRCVPISNHLYFYWYRQILGQKVEFLVSFYNNEISEKSEIFDDQFSVERPDGSNFTLKIRSTKLEDSAMYFCASSDEQGPNQPQHFGDGTRLSIL.

The chain employs TRBV3-1 (or the pseudogene TRBV3-2) and TRBJ2-1, with D hard to call. The CDR3 length is 15 residues. The germline gives CDR1 LGHDT, CDR2 YNNKEL (reference sequence). V lost 2 bases and J 4 bases, leaving 12 bases between the germline ends. CDR3 nucleotide sequence: TGTGCCAGCAGCCAAAGTTCCCGGGTTTACAATGAGCAGTTCTTC. Its translation: CASSQSSRVYNEQFF.

This clone was observed a single time. The rearrangement joins TRBV6-2 or TRBV6-3 to TRBJ1-1, with D hard to call. Trimming removed 2 bases at V and 3 bases at J, with 7 bases between. CDR3 length: 13 amino acids. Germline values: CDR1 MNHEY, CDR2 SVGEGT. CDR3: CASSYAGDTEAFF. The CDR3 coding sequence is TGTGCCAGCAGTTACGCGGGTGACACTGAAGCTTTCTTT.

The chain is built from TRBV6-2 or TRBV6-3 and TRBJ1-5, with unresolved D. Germline assignment: CDR1 MNHEY and CDR2 SVGEGT. V gave up 2 bases and J gave up 4 bases, with 9 bases separating them. CDR3 length: 14 residues. CDR3 loop: CASSYVSGNQPQHF. For the CDR3, the DNA is TGTGCCAGCAGTTACGTCTCCGGGAATCAGCCCCAGCATTTT.

This rearrangement joins TRBV7-3 to TRBJ2-3; TRBD1 or TRBD2 may be the D gene (6 bases each). The CDR3 is 15 residues long. V dropped 2 bases and J dropped 4 bases, with 13 bases sitting between them. CDR1 and CDR2 from the germline V gene are SGHTA and FQGTGA. The CDR3 is CASSLDGGRADTQYF. Written as DNA, the CDR3 is TGTGCCAGCAGCTTAGATGGGGGGCGCGCAGATACGCAGTATTTT.

This sequence joins TRBV30 and TRBJ1-5, with TRBD1 as a possible D gene (6 bases). The CDR3 contains 14 residues. Germline V gene lookup returns CDR1 GTSNPN and CDR2 SVGIG (reference sequence). V dropped 3 bases and J dropped 4 bases, with 13 bases sitting between them. CDR3 in DNA: TGTGCCTGGAGAACACAGGGAGGGAATCAGCCCCAGCATTTT. Encoded protein: CAWRTQGGNQPQHF.

V and J are TRBV3-1 (or the pseudogene TRBV3-2) and TRBJ2-1; 8 bases map to TRBD2. Germline loops: CDR1 LGHDT, CDR2 YNNKEL (reference sequence). Trimming at V came to 4 bases and at J to 6 bases, leaving 17 bases not matched to a gene. The CDR3 spans 18 residues. CDR3 residues: CASSPIPSSGRGSNEQFF. The CDR3 coding sequence is TGTGCCAGCAGCCCGATCCCTTCAAGCGGGAGAGGCAGCAATGAGCAGTTCTTC.

This sequence joins TRBV7-2 and TRBJ1-2; perhaps TRBD1 as D (5 bases). Trimming took off 6 bases at V and 4 bases at J, with 18 bases between the two ends. Germline V gene sequence: CDR1 SGHTA, CDR2 FQGNSA. CDR3 size: 15 residues. DNA of the CDR3: TGTGCCAGCAGAGTTGAGGTGGAGGGACTCTATGGCTACACCTTC. As protein: CASRVEVEGLYGYTF.

The chain couples TRBV3-1 (or the pseudogene TRBV3-2) to TRBJ1-2; TRBD1 might be the D (5 bases). The CDR3 is 15 amino acids. Trimming took 1 base from V and 4 from J, leaving 13 bases between them. CDR1 is LGHDT and CDR2 is YNNKEL in the germline V gene (reference sequence). CDR3 in amino acids: CASSQVLGDGYGYTF. CDR3 coding DNA: TGTGCCAGCAGCCAAGTTCTGGGGGACGGCTATGGCTACACCTTC.

This chain connects TRBV9 to TRBJ2-2; TRBD1 matches at 7 bases. V was clipped by 0 bases and J by 4 bases; unmatched bases: 6. Germline loops: CDR1 SGDLS, CDR2 YYNGEE. The CDR3 is 16 residues long. The CDR3 bases are TGTGCCAGCAGCGTAGGTCCAGAGGGGGCCACCGGGGAGCTGTTTTTT. This sequence encodes CASSVGPEGATGELFF. The variable domain in full, with the rest retrieved from reference TRBV9 and TRBJ2-2, is DSGVTQTPKHLITATGQRVTLRCSPRSGDLSVYWYQQSLDQGLQFLIQYYNGEERAKGNILERFSAQQFPDLHSELNLSSLELGDSALYFCASSVGPEGATGELFFGEGSRLTVL.

This rearrangement joins TRBV4-3 to TRBJ2-7; D gene ambiguous. CDR1 is LGHNA and CDR2 is YSLEER in the germline V gene. This CDR3 is built from 13 residues. V lost 2 bases, J lost 3 bases, and 8 bases lay in between. CDR3 in amino acids: CASSQFLDYEQYF. CDR3 DNA: TGCGCCAGCAGCCAATTTTTGGACTACGAGCAGTACTTC.

The chain carries TRBV5-1 and TRBJ1-1; possible D gene TRBD1, 5 bases. The CDR3 length is 18 residues. Germline V gene lookup returns CDR1 SGHRS and CDR2 YFSETQ. The ends were cut back, 1 base at V and 5 bases at J, with 24 bases in the middle. CDR3 nucleotide sequence: TGCGCCAGCAGCTTGTCGCCACCGGGACGGCAGATGGTAACTGAAGCTTTCTTT. Translated: CASSLSPPGRQMVTEAFF.

Notes on this clone: The sample holds other DNA sequences that translate to the same CDR3. The CDR3, as DNA: TGTGCCAGCAGTTTAGTTGGGTACGAGCAGTACTTC. Residues: CASSLVGYEQYF. The chain links TRBV28 to TRBJ2-7, with no clear D. The germline gives CDR1 MDHEN, CDR2 SYDVKM. The CDR3 consists of 12 residues. The germline V and J ends were trimmed by 2 bases and 4 bases, with 6 bases remaining between them.